The sequence of this T cell receptor (beta chain) was determined in a study of tumor and adjacent non-tumor tissue in lung cancer. Overall study context: Some 3.9 million productive TCRbeta reads were obtained per sample on average. Broader study findings: In normal lung, the top 100 clones were significantly more dominant than in tumor.

As to this clonotype: What it binds is unknown. The junction does not match germline at one end; this may be a read error.

The template was RNA from unsorted bulk tissue. Distant lung tissue was collected more than 3 cm away from the tumor edge. The V gene's germline CDR1 is SEHNR and CDR2 FQNEAQ (reference sequence). There are 17 residues in the CDR3. TCRbeta libraries were built with three rounds of nested PCR, modified from ARM-PCR. MiXCR was run by TCRdb on the multiplex PCR reads, yielding one entry per CDR3 protein. The top ten clones hold more than 35% of a sample with about 67,000 distinct CDR3 sequences, 75% to 85% of them seen once. The rearrangement joins TRBV7-9 to TRBJ2-7; D might be TRBD2 (6 bases). The sequenced material came from distant non-tumor lung tissue. The source of this sequence is a man aged 55 to 69 with non-small cell lung cancer. CDR3 in amino acids: CANSLAVGSGGTYEQYF. The CDR3 bases are TGTGCCAACAGCTTAGCGGTGGGATCCGGTGGGACCTACGAACAGTACTTC.